This T cell receptor (beta chain) was observed in a study of beta chain features in type 1 diabetes. In the case of this clone: Its antigen is currently unknown.

CD4+ naive, central memory, regulatory and stem cell-like memory subsets were isolated by sorting on CD45RO/CCR7/CD25/CD127/CD95/CD27. The germline V gene has CDR1 KGHSH and CDR2 LQKENI. The CDR3 has 16 residues. V dropped 0 bases and J dropped 3 bases, with 12 bases sitting between them. Overall study findings and caveats: Shorter templates might be favored by PCR, and equally so in patients and in controls.

Sequenced material consisted of expressed TCRB transcripts (all of the isolated RNA was reverse transcribed). Here immunoSEQ multiplex PCR was the method, and the copy in TCRdb shows in-frame clones only, minus some. This table has under 450,000 clones, over 11% appearing once. Sequenced input: naive CD4+ T cells from blood. The clonotype originates from a man aged 30 to 39 in good health. The gene calls are TRBV18 and TRBJ2-4, with D possibly matching TRBD1 (6 bases). This chain's CDR3 is CASSPPGQPLKNIQYF. CDR3 bases: TGTGCCAGCTCACCACCGGGACAACCGCTCAAAAACATTCAGTACTTC.